This TCR beta chain was sequenced during a study of beta chain features in type 1 diabetes listed by TCRdb under 2018. In the study overall: No differences in mean age, gender distribution, total cell number or subset yield were found between patients and healthy donors. The study compared the TCRB repertoires of sorted circulating CD4+ T cell subsets in recently diagnosed type 1 diabetes patients with those in matched healthy donors. Across all samples, 107,917,701 sorted cells were examined, and cell number per subset correlated strongly with RNA yield. Regulatory and stem cell-like memory subsets were isolated from only 8 patients and about 8 healthy donors, whereas naive and central memory subsets came from all 30 or so donors.

The entire isolated RNA was reverse transcribed using the High Capacity cDNA Reverse Transcription Kit, and thus expressed TCRB transcripts were sequenced. Naive, central memory and regulatory T cell samples underwent deep immunoSEQ sequencing, averaging about 3.57 million total reads per sample. Sorted cells were lysed in RLT buffer and RNA was extracted with DNase-treated RNeasy Micro or Mini kits, depending on cell number. Each cell subset was processed separately to prevent cross-contamination, with patient and healthy donor samples processed together. The immunoSEQ multiplex PCR was used to amplify TCRB sequences from cDNA, yielding 87-bp fragments that span the CDR3 region. Sequencing of the amplicons was done on the Illumina HiSeq platform. In the source study's methods: PCR bias was corrected computationally using synthetic template baselines, and reads within Hamming distance 2 were collapsed, with unmergeable singletons discarded. Reads were aligned against IMGT so that V, D and J genes, CDR3 length and insertions or deletions at six rearrangement sites could be assigned. Clonotype counts were normalized to sorted cell number within each subset before computing true diversity and Gini coefficients with the tcR R package. Repertoire sharing was quantified using the overlap coefficient calculated on TCRB nucleotide sequences. This immuneACCESS table, as held by TCRdb, lists in-frame sequences with V and J called but not all clones. Of the missing ones, under half trace to an unresolved V gene in checked studies; the others have no known cause. V and J calls and clone size are those listed in that table; D and trimming were worked out from the DNA. In this sample the table shows 40,000 to 45,000 clones, roughly 68% of which occur a single time. The ten most abundant clones make up about 2% of the sample.

The paper as a whole reports these results and caveats: Only small numbers of individuals were included in the HLA sub-analyses, which left unresolved whether HLA type had any influence on TCRB rearrangement. Because cDNA was sequenced instead of genomic DNA, highly expressing activated cells could be over-represented, though the groups showed no difference in activation or CD3 levels. Shorter templates might be favored by PCR, yet because patient and control samples were amplified and corrected together, any such skew would affect both groups equally. The naive, central memory and regulatory TCRB repertoires appeared to resemble one another more closely among patients than among healthy donors. A moderate but significant shortening of TCRB CDR3 length was observed in type 1 diabetes patients in all four CD4+ subsets. At VDJ recombination sites, patients with type 1 diabetes made fewer insertions and deleted more nucleotides, a pattern implying thymic rearrangement abnormalities.

The germline V and J ends show losses of 5 bases and 0 bases respectively, and no gene match explains 4 bases of the junction. Reading from cysteine to phenylalanine, the CDR3 counts 16 amino acids. Only the CDR3 portion is preserved as DNA: 48 bases, with reading frame beginning at the first base. From a lookup of the germline V gene, CDR1 and CDR2 are SGHTA and FQGNSA. From each donor, a single peripheral blood sample of roughly 0.11 L on average was drawn into heparinised tubes. A BD FACSAria II and a panel including CD45RO, CCR7, CD25, CD127, CD95 and CD27 were used to sort naive, central memory, regulatory and stem cell-like memory CD4+ T cells. Purity was above 98% for every sorted population. Right away, PBMCs were isolated by Lymphoprep density gradient centrifugation and were stained directly, with no culture step. Samples were stained and sorted in pairs, with one healthy donor and one patient per experiment, so that batch effects were minimized.

On this clone: Its antigen has not been determined. Base qualities are not at hand, and no much larger clone is one base apart.

The sequenced sample was Tregs from blood. In light of the paper, this sample's cell subset or site label describes: regulatory CD4+ T cells. The receptor's source is a woman aged 18-35 years with type 1 diabetes. The chain is assembled from TRBV7-2 and TRBJ2-2; the central 9 bases match TRBD2. The CDR3 has the sequence CASSPAGGANTGELFF. The nucleotide sequence is TGTGCCAGCAGCCCAGCGGGGGGCGCGAACACCGGGGAGCTGTTTTTT.